These T cell receptor beta chains were read from a single sample in a study of blood T cell repertoires in COVID-19. TCRdb keeps only in-frame clones here, not all; method: immunoSEQ multiplex PCR. The sample holds 250,000 to 350,000 clones, roughly nine tenths seen once. Sequencing was done on a sample of PBMCs or T cells enriched from blood (not recorded which). These receptors all come from a woman younger than 35 who had recovered from COVID-19. The CDR3 runs from the conserved cysteine through the conserved F or W. The D gene is left open where the match is weak. Clone size is not always given. Where it is, it says once, few, many or a class for expanded clones.

size | J | D | V | CDR3 | DNA
- | TRBJ2-7 | - | TRBV14 | CASSPDIGVYEQYF | TGTGCCAGCAGCCCGGACATTGGAGTTTACGAGCAGTACTTC
- | TRBJ1-3 | - | TRBV2 | CASSEVTGFSGNTIYF | TGTGCCAGCAGTGAAGTTACGGGTTTCTCTGGAAACACCATATATTTT
- | TRBJ1-5 | - | TRBV27 | CASSLRQGNQPQHF | TGTGCCAGCAGCCTCAGACAGGGCAATCAGCCCCAGCATTTT
once | TRBJ2-7 | TRBD1 | TRBV5-6 | CASSLGQGIYEQYF | TGTGCCAGCAGCTTGGGACAGGGCATCTACGAGCAGTACTTC
- | TRBJ2-3 | TRBD2 | TRBV29-1 | CSVATSGAADTQYF | TGCAGCGTCGCTACTAGCGGGGCTGCAGATACGCAGTATTTT
- | TRBJ2-5 | TRBD2 | TRBV4-2 | CASSPGLAAETQYF | TGTGCCAGCAGCCCGGGACTAGCCGCAGAGACCCAGTACTTC
- | TRBJ2-3 | - | TRBV10-3 | CAIALGESDTDTQYF | TGTGCCATCGCCCTTGGGGAGTCGGACACAGATACGCAGTATTTT
- | TRBJ2-1 | TRBD2 | TRBV2 | CASRRGGLAYNEQFF | TGTGCCAGCAGGAGGGGAGGACTAGCGTACAATGAGCAGTTCTTC
- | TRBJ2-2 | TRBD1 | TRBV10-3 | CAISQILTGDPNTGELFF | TGTGCCATCAGTCAAATTCTGACAGGGGATCCGAACACCGGGGAGCTGTTTTTT
- | TRBJ1-1 | - | TRBV12-3/TRBV12-4 | CASRTTGNTEAFF | TGTGCCAGCAGAACAACAGGGAACACTGAAGCTTTCTTT
- | TRBJ1-6 | - | TRBV10-3 | CAISEGGPAGASPLHF | TGTGCCATCAGTGAAGGCGGCCCGGCAGGGGCTTCACCCCTCCACTTT
- | TRBJ1-2 | - | TRBV19 | CASWGVWYGYTF | TGTGCCAGCTGGGGAGTTTGGTATGGCTACACCTTC
- | TRBJ2-1 | TRBD2 | TRBV5-4 | CASRDGLADNEQFF | TGTGCCAGCAGAGATGGACTAGCCGACAATGAGCAGTTCTTC
- | TRBJ2-7 | TRBD2 | TRBV5-1 | CASTPGASGDAYEQYF | TGCGCCAGCACCCCCGGGGCTAGCGGGGACGCCTACGAGCAGTACTTC
few | TRBJ1-5 | - | TRBV6-6 | CASSREDPSRAYSNQPQHF | TGTGCCAGCAGTCGAGAAGACCCTTCCAGGGCGTATAGCAATCAGCCCCAGCATTTT
- | TRBJ2-2 | - | TRBV19 | CASSRPDRNTGELFF | TGTGCCAGTAGCCGCCCAGACAGGAACACCGGGGAGCTGTTTTTT
- | TRBJ1-2 | TRBD1 | TRBV5-4 | CASSPTGTGRISNYGYTF | TGTGCCAGCAGCCCCACCGGGACAGGGAGAATTTCTAACTATGGCTACACCTTC
- | TRBJ1-2 | - | TRBV19 | CASSISNYGYTF | TGTGCCAGTAGTATAAGCAACTATGGCTACACCTTC
- | TRBJ2-5 | TRBD2 | TRBV5-4 | CASSRGLAGGETQYF | TGTGCCAGCAGCCGCGGACTAGCGGGAGGAGAGACCCAGTACTTC
- | TRBJ2-1 | TRBD2 | TRBV9 | CASSVLSSGGADYNEQFF | TGTGCCAGCAGCGTACTGTCTAGCGGGGGGGCCGACTACAATGAGCAGTTCTTC
- | TRBJ2-1 | - | TRBV2 | CASSVLESKQFF | TGTGCCAGCAGTGTCTTAGAGTCCAAGCAGTTCTTC
- | TRBJ1-5 | TRBD1 | TRBV28 | CASSYRTGYSNQPQHF | TGTGCCAGCAGTTACCGGACAGGGTATAGCAATCAGCCCCAGCATTTT
- | TRBJ1-2 | TRBD1 | TRBV18 | CASSPGTGPGYTF | TGTGCCAGCTCCCCTGGGACAGGGCCTGGCTACACCTTC
- | TRBJ2-3 | TRBD1 | TRBV10-1 | CASGDRADTQYF | TGCGCCAGCGGAGACAGGGCAGATACGCAGTATTTT
- | TRBJ1-5 | - | TRBV18 | CASSSRQGNQPQHF | TGTGCCAGCTCATCCAGACAGGGCAATCAGCCCCAGCATTTT
- | TRBJ2-3 | - | TRBV6-5 | CASRGRGTDTQYF | TGTGCCAGCAGGGGCAGGGGCACAGATACGCAGTATTTT